This T cell receptor beta chain was identified during a study of vaccination and CD4 T cells after COVID-19. The V gene's germline CDR1 is SSHAT and CDR2 FNYEAQ (reference sequence). This CDR3 spans 14 amino acids. An Oncomine TCR Beta short-read assay was used to sequence the DNA from cultured CD4+ T cells. TCRdb redid the calling of the PCR reads with MiXCR, one entry per CDR3 protein. The table includes under 25,000 distinct CDR3 sequences, 23% detected once. Turning to this clonotype: Its cognate antigen is unknown. A junction boundary mismatches the germline segment, possibly from a read error.

Treatment here: roughly 10-day PBMC culture with coronavirus spike peptide pools or control peptides (ViraFEST assay). Sequenced input: cultured CD4+ T cells from blood. This receptor was obtained from a human donor with COVID-19. This chain connects TRBV7-7 to TRBJ1-1; D ambiguous. The CDR3 is CASSPDGSNTEAFF. CDR3 bases: TGTGCTAGCAGCCCGGACGGCTCGAACACTGAAGCTTTCTTT.